Below are 8 T cell receptor beta chains sequenced from a single sample in a study of monozygotic twins with inflammatory bowel disease (dated 2019 in TCRdb). Libraries were made using 5' RACE. Instrument used: Illumina HiSeq 2500. TCRdb reprocessed the reads and provides one entry for every CDR3 protein sequence; no DNA is given. The table for this sample shows some 160,000 distinct CDR3 sequences. 6% to 9.5% of the sample belongs to the ten largest clones. Sequenced material: blood. The receptors here all came from a human donor with ulcerative colitis or Crohn's disease, or a healthy co-twin of an affected twin (not recorded which).

The chain joins TRBV20-1 to TRBJ2-1. Germline V gene sequence: CDR1 DFQATT, CDR2 SNEGSKA (reference sequence). The length of the CDR3 is 13 residues. The CDR3 spells CSAFQPSYNEQFF.

The rearrangement links TRBV7-9 to TRBJ2-2; TCRdb's D call, TRBD2, is unchecked because there is no DNA. Germline values: CDR1 SEHNR, CDR2 FQNEAQ (reference sequence). The CDR3 has 16 residues. Here the CDR3 reads CASSVTGTAYTGELFF.

This chain uses TRBV20-1 with TRBJ2-2; the D call of TRBD2 rests on TCRdb alone, since no DNA is present to check it. Germline CDR1 reads DFQATT; CDR2 reads SNEGSKA (reference sequence). The CDR3 is made up of 17 amino acids. The CDR3 sequence: CSARDHTSGGDTGELFF.

J is TRBJ2-5 and V is TRBV6-1; TCRdb gives TRBD2 as the D gene, but with no DNA this cannot be confirmed. Looked up from germline, CDR1 is MNHNS and CDR2 is SASEGT. The CDR3 runs 17 residues. CDR3 in amino acids: CASSPQPLAALQETQYF.

The rearrangement uses TRBV5-4 and TRBJ1-2. This CDR3 contains 13 residues. The germline V gene encodes CDR1 SGHNT and CDR2 YYREEE (reference sequence). The CDR3 reads CASSEQTNYGYTF.

The rearrangement joins TRBV7-2 to TRBJ1-4; the TCRdb D gene call, TRBD1, has no DNA to confirm it. CDR1 and CDR2 from the germline V gene are SGHTA and FQGNSA. This CDR3 is built from 15 residues. The CDR3 protein is CASSLGQGANEKLFF.

CDR3 residues: CASIRELGVGNEQFF. The chain combines TRBV12-3 or TRBV12-4 with TRBJ2-1; the TCRdb call, TRBD2, lacks DNA for checking. The CDR3 runs to 15 residues.

The CDR3 sequence: CAWSVDSNQPQHF. The chain recombines TRBV30 with TRBJ1-5. The CDR3 has 13 amino acids. The germline CDR1 and CDR2 sequences are GTSNPN and SVGIG (reference sequence).